This T cell receptor beta chain was identified in a study of cytomegalovirus exposure and HLA in healthy donors. Findings and caveats of the study: In a later analysis, the majority of CMV-associated beta chains seemingly showed HLA restriction. A later analysis associated about 18,000 TCR beta sequences with HLA alleles at a 0.05 false discovery rate.

There are 14 residues in the CDR3. CDR1 KGHSH and CDR2 LQKENI come from the germline V gene. The V end lost 7 bases, the J end lost 1 base, and 13 bases lay between the germline ends. Remarks on this clone: As yet, its antigen is unknown.

PCR primers comprised 60 Vbeta and 13 Jbeta primers. Authors' data handling: An analysis performed later counted 81 million or so unique TCR beta chains (approximately 10 million of them shared). Assay: immunoSEQ multiplex PCR; the TCRdb copy retains only in-frame clones and omits some. The D gene and trimming were derived from the DNA, and the V and J assignments and clone size from that table. The sample has around 62,000 clones, about 77% seen once. Sequenced sample: PBMCs. This sequence joins TRBV18 and TRBJ1-1, with D perhaps TRBD1 (5 bases). The sequence derives from a man aged 40-55 years in good health and CMV-seronegative. CDR3 nucleotide sequence: TGTGCCAGCTACCCTGGGGCGGAGAACACTGAAGCTTTCTTT. Translated, it gives CASYPGAENTEAFF.